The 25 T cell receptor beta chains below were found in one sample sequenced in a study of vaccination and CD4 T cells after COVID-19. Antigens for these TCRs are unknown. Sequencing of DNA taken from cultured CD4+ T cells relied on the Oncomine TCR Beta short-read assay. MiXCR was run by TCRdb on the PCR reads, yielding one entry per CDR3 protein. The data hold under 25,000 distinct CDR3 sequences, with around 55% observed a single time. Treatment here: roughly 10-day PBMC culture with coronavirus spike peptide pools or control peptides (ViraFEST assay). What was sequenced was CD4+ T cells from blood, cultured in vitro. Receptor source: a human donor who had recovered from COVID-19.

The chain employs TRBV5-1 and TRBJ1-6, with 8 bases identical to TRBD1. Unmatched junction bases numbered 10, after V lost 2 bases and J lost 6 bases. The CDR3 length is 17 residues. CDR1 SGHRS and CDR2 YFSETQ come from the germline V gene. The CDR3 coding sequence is TGCGCCAGCAGCTTCGGTGAGGACAGGGCGGGTAATTCACCCCTCCACTTT. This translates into CASSFGEDRAGNSPLHF.

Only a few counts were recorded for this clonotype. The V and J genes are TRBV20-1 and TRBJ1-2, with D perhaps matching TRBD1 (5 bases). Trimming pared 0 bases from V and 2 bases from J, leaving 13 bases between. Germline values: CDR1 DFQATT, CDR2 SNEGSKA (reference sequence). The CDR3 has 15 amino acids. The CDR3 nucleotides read TGCAGTGCTAGAGATCCGGGACGGGCAAACTATGGCTACACCTTC. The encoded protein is CSARDPGRANYGYTF.

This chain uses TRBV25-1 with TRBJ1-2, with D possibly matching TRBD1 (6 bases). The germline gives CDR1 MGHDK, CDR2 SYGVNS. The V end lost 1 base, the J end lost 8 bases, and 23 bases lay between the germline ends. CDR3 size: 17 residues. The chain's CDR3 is CASSEWGQGRGLVGYTF. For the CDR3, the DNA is TGTGCCAGCAGTGAATGGGGGCAGGGAAGGGGCCTAGTGGGCTACACCTTC.

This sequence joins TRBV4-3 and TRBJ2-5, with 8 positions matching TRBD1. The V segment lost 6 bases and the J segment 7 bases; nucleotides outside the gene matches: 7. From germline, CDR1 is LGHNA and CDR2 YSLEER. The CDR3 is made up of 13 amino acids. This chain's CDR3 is CASSSGTGGTQYF. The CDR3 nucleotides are TGCGCCAGCAGTTCAGGGACAGGCGGGACCCAGTACTTC.

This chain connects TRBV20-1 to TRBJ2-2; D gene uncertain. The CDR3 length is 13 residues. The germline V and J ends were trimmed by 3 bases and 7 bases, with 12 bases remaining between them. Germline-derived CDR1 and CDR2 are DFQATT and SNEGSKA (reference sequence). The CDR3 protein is CSARTNEYGELFF. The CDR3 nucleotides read TGCAGTGCTAGGACCAATGAGTACGGGGAGCTGTTTTTT.

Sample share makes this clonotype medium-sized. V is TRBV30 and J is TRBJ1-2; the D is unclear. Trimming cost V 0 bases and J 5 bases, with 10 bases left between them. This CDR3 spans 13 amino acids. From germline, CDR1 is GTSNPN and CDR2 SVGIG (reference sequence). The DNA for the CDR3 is TGTGCCTGGAGTGTAAAGGCGTCGTATGGCTACACCTTC. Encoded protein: CAWSVKASYGYTF.

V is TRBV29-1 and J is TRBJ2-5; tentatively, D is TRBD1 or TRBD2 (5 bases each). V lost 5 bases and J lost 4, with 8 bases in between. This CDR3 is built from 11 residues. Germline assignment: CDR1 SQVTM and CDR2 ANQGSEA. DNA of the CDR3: TGCAGCGTTAGGGGAGTAGAGACCCAGTACTTC. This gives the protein CSVRGVETQYF.

CDR3 amino acids: CASSTDRDRGSLSPLHF. The CDR3 DNA follows: TGTGCCAGTAGTACCGACCGGGACAGGGGTTCCCTTTCACCCCTCCACTTT. V and J are TRBV19 and TRBJ1-6; 10 positions match TRBD1. Germline V gives CDR1 LNHDA, CDR2 SQIVND (reference sequence). The CDR3 is made up of 17 amino acids. With 4 bases clipped from V and 9 bases from J, the junction kept 12 bases outside the gene matches.

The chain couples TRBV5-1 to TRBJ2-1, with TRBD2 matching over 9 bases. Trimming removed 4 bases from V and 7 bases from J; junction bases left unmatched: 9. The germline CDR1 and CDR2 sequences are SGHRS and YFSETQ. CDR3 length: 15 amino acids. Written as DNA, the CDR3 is TGCGCCAGCAGCGCTTTAGCGGGAGAGGGGAATGAGCAGTTCTTC. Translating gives CASSALAGEGNEQFF.

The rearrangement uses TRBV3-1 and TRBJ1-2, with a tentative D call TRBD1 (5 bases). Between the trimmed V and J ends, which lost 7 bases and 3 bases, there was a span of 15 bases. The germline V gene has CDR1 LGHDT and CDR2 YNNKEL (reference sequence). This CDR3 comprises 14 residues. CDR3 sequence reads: CASTPGTEDYGYTF. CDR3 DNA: TGTGCCAGCACTCCCGGGACTGAGGACTATGGCTACACCTTC.

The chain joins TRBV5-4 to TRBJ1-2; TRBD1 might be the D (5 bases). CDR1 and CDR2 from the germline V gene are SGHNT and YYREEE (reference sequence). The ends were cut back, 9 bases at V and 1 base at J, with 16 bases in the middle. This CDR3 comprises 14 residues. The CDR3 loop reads CATTSRDFNYGYTF. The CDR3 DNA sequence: TGTGCCACCACCTCCAGGGACTTTAACTATGGCTACACCTTC.

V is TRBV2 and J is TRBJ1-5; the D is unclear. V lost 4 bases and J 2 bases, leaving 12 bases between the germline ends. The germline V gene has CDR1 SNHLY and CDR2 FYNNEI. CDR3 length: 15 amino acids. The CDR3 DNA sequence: TGTGCCAGCAGTGTGGAAGGGCCGGGCAATCAGCCCCAGCATTTT. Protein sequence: CASSVEGPGNQPQHF. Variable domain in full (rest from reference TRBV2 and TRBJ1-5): EPEVTQTPSHQVTQMGQEVILRCVPISNHLYFYWYRQILGQKVEFLVSFYNNEISEKSEIFDDQFSVERPDGSNFTLKIRSTKLEDSAMYFCASSVEGPGNQPQHFGDGTRLSIL.

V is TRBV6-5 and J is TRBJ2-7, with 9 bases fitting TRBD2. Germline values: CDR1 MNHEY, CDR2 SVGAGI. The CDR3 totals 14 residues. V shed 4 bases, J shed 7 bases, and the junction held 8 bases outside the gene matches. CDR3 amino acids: CASSLGGRAEEQYF. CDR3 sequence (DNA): TGTGCCAGCAGTTTAGGCGGGAGGGCAGAAGAGCAGTACTTC.

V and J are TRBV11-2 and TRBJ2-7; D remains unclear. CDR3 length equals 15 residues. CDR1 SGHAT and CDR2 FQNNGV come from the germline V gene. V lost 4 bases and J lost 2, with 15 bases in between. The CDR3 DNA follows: TGTGCCAGCAGCTCTATCTTGGGTTCCCCCTACGAGCAGTACTTC. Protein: CASSSILGSPYEQYF.

The CDR3 nucleotides are TGCAGTGCTACCTTACAGGACTATGGCTACACCTTC. Amino acid sequence: CSATLQDYGYTF. The J gene is TRBJ1-2, the V gene TRBV20-1; weak D call: TRBD1 (5 bases). The CDR3 extends over 12 amino acids. Germline CDR1 is DFQATT and CDR2 is SNEGSKA (reference sequence). V was clipped by 4 bases and J by 3 bases, with 9 bases between them.

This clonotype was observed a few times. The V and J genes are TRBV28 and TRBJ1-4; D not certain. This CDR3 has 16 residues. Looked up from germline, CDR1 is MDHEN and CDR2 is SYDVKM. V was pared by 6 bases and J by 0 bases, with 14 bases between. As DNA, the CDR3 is TGTGCCAGCAGAGAGAGGTCGGGATCAACTAATGAAAAACTGTTTTTT. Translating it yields CASRERSGSTNEKLFF.

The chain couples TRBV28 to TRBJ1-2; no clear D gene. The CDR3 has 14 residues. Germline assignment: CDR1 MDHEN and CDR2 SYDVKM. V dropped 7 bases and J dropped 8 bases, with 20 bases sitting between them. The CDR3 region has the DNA TGTGCCAGCATCCATAATATTGGACGTGGAGGCTACACCTTC. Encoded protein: CASIHNIGRGGYTF.

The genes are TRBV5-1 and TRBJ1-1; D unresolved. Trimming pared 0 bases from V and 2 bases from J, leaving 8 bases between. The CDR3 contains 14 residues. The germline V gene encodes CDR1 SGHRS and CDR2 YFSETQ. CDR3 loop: CASSLGGVNTEAFF. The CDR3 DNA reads TGCGCCAGCAGCTTGGGGGGTGTCAACACTGAAGCTTTCTTT.

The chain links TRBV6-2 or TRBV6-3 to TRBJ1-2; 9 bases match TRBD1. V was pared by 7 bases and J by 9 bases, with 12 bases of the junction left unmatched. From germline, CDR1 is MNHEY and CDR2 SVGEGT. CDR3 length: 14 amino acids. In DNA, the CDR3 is TGTGCCAGCACCGAGGTGGACAGGGGAAGACGCTACACCTTC. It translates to CASTEVDRGRRYTF.

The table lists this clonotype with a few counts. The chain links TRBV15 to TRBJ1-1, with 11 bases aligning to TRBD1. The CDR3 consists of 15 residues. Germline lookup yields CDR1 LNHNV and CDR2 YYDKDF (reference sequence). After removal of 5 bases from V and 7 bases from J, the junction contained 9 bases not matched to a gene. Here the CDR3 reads CATSRTGGIGHEAFF. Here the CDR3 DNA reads TGTGCCACCAGCCGGACAGGGGGCATCGGGCATGAAGCTTTCTTT.

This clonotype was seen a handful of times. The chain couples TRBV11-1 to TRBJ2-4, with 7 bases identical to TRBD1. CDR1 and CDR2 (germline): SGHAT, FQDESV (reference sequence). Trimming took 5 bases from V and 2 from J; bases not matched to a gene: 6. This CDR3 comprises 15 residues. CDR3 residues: CASSRGQWSKNIQYF. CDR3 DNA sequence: TGTGCCAGCAGCCGGGGACAGTGGTCCAAAAACATTCAGTACTTC.

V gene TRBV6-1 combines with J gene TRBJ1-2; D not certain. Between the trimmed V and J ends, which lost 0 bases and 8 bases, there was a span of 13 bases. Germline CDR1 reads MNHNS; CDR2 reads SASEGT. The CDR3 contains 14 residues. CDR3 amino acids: CASSEAGGDRGYTF. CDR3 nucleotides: TGTGCCAGCAGTGAAGCGGGCGGGGATCGAGGCTACACCTTC.

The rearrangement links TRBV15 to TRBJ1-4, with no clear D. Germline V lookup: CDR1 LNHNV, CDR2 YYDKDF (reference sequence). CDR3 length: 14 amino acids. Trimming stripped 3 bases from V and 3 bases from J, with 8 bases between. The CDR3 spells CATSSAGSNEKLFF. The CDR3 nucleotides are TGTGCCACCAGCAGTGCGGGTTCTAATGAAAAACTGTTTTTT.

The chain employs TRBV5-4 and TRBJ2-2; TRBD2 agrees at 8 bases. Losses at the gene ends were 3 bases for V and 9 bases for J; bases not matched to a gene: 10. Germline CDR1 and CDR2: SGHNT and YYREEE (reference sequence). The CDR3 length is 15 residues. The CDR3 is CASSSGLVSSWELFF. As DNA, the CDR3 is TGTGCCAGCAGCTCGGGACTAGTATCCTCATGGGAGCTGTTTTTT.

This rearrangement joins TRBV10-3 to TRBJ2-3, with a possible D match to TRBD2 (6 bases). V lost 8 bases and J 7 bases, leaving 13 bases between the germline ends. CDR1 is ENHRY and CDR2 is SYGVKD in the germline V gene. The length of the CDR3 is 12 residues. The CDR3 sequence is CAIATGGNTQYF. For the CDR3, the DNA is TGTGCCATCGCAACAGGAGGGAATACGCAGTATTTT.